These 27 T cell receptor beta chains were all obtained from the same sample, sequenced in a study of technical replicates of blood from several donors. Assay: immunoSEQ multiplex PCR; the TCRdb copy retains only in-frame clones and omits some. Of over 75,000 clones in the sample, approximately 96% are singletons; the top ten hold roughly 0.3%. The sample taken for sequencing was T cells isolated from PBMCs. Source of these receptors: a human donor in good health.

The chain couples TRBV7-6 to TRBJ2-3; D ambiguous. CDR1 is SGHVS and CDR2 is FNYEAQ in the germline V gene. The CDR3 sequence is 16 residues long. Deletions cut 5 bases from V and 0 bases from J, with 15 bases between. CDR3 nucleotides: TGTGCCAGCAGCCCCCGGATGGGCTCGAGCACAGATACGCAGTATTTT. It encodes CASSPRMGSSTDTQYF.

V and J are TRBV6-5 and TRBJ1-2; no definite D call. Between the trimmed V and J ends, which lost 5 bases and 0 bases, there was a span of 10 bases. The CDR3 consists of 14 residues. Germline-derived CDR1 and CDR2 are MNHEY and SVGAGI. Written as DNA, the CDR3 is TGTGCCAGCAGTCGTCAGCGCGCTAACTATGGCTACACCTTC. Translating gives CASSRQRANYGYTF.

V is TRBV2 and J is TRBJ2-3; tentative D call: TRBD2 (5 bases). Germline V gene data show CDR1 as SNHLY and CDR2 as FYNNEI. Trimming pared 9 bases from V and 2 bases from J, leaving 15 bases between. The CDR3 consists of 14 residues. CDR3 nucleotide sequence: TGTGCCAGTACCCAGCGGAGTGACACAGATACGCAGTATTTT. It encodes CASTQRSDTDTQYF.

The chain is built from TRBV7-6 and TRBJ1-1; no firm D call. CDR1 SGHVS and CDR2 FNYEAQ come from the germline V gene. Trimming pared 8 bases from V and 1 base from J, leaving 11 bases between. The CDR3 is 13 amino acids. The CDR3 protein is CASSPGQNTEAFF. The CDR3 region has the DNA TGTGCCAGCTCTCCGGGTCAGAACACTGAAGCTTTCTTT.

This clone was counted once. The chain recombines TRBV5-4 with TRBJ1-1; D is undetermined. V dropped 1 base and J dropped 2 bases, with 9 bases sitting between them. The CDR3 has 14 amino acids. The germline gives CDR1 SGHNT, CDR2 YYREEE (reference sequence). The CDR3 protein is CASSLIGRNTEAFF. The CDR3 DNA reads as TGTGCCAGCAGCTTGATAGGGAGAAACACTGAAGCTTTCTTT. Using reference TRBV5-4 and TRBJ1-1 for the parts outside the CDR3, the full variable domain is ETGVTQSPTHLIKTRGQQVTLRCSSQSGHNTVSWYQQALGQGPQFIFQYYREEENGRGNFPPRFSGLQFPNYSSELNVNALELDDSALYLCASSLIGRNTEAFFGQGTRLTVV.

The chain uses TRBV7-6 and TRBJ2-5; no clear D gene. The V gene lost 1 base and the J gene lost 1 base, with 7 bases spanning the gap. The CDR3 runs to 14 residues. Germline V gives CDR1 SGHVS, CDR2 FNYEAQ. CDR3 region: CASSLVFRQETQYF. The DNA of the CDR3 is TGTGCCAGCAGCTTAGTGTTTCGCCAAGAGACCCAGTACTTC.

This chain joins TRBV7-9 and TRBJ2-3, with D possibly matching TRBD2 (5 bases). Germline CDR1 and CDR2: SEHNR and FQNEAQ (reference sequence). CDR3 length equals 15 residues. V gave up 3 bases and J gave up 0 bases, with 10 bases separating them. CDR3 DNA: TGTGCCAGCAGCTTTGAGGGAGCGAGCACAGATACGCAGTATTTT. Translating it yields CASSFEGASTDTQYF.

The chain couples TRBV5-1 to TRBJ2-5; 8 positions match TRBD2. Per the germline V gene, CDR1 is SGHRS and CDR2 is YFSETQ. This CDR3 is 14 amino acids long. V shed 0 bases and J 5 bases; nucleotides not matched to a gene: 3. The CDR3 sequence is CASSLEAGVETQYF. Here the CDR3 DNA reads TGCGCCAGCAGCTTGGAAGCGGGAGTTGAGACCCAGTACTTC.

The V call is TRBV9, the J call TRBJ2-3; tentatively, D is TRBD2 (6 bases). V lost 3 bases and J lost 5, with 7 bases in between. The CDR3 is 12 residues long. Germline CDR1 is SGDLS and CDR2 is YYNGEE. Written as DNA, the CDR3 is TGTGCCAGCAGCGAGGGACTAGATACGCAGTATTTT. Protein sequence: CASSEGLDTQYF.

The J gene is TRBJ1-3, the V gene TRBV5-6; D not certain. The CDR3 loop spans 16 amino acids. CDR1 and CDR2 (germline): SGHDT, YYEEEE. Between the trimmed V and J ends, which lost 1 base and 0 bases, there was a span of 11 bases. This chain's CDR3 is CASSLLRGDSGNTIYF. The DNA for the CDR3 is TGTGCCAGCAGCTTGTTGCGCGGGGACTCTGGAAACACCATATATTTT.

The rearrangement joins TRBV4-3 to TRBJ1-1; D is unclear. Germline V gives CDR1 LGHNA, CDR2 YSLEER. The CDR3 consists of 12 residues. Trimming pared 4 bases from V and 1 base from J, leaving 4 bases between. DNA of the CDR3: TGCGCCAGCAGCCTAGCGAACACTGAAGCTTTCTTT. Translating it yields CASSLANTEAFF.

The V and J genes are TRBV9 and TRBJ2-7, with 9 bases aligning to TRBD1. V shed 4 bases and J 5 bases; nucleotides not matched to a gene: 10. CDR1 and CDR2 (germline): SGDLS, YYNGEE. The CDR3 is 15 residues long. This chain's CDR3 is CASSPWDREYNEQYF. The DNA of the CDR3 is TGTGCCAGCAGCCCTTGGGACAGGGAGTATAACGAGCAGTACTTC.

The chain carries TRBV4-1 and TRBJ2-2; 13 nucleotides line up with TRBD2. V dropped 0 bases and J dropped 9; count of bases not matched to a gene: 10. The CDR3 sequence is 18 residues long. Per the germline V gene, CDR1 is MGHRA and CDR2 is YSYEKL. The CDR3 loop reads CASSQDLRTSGSMWELFF. CDR3 coding DNA: TGCGCCAGCAGCCAAGATCTAAGGACTAGCGGGAGTATGTGGGAGCTGTTTTTT.

The V call is TRBV4-3, the J call TRBJ2-3; 12 nucleotides line up with TRBD2. The V gene's germline CDR1 is LGHNA and CDR2 YSLEER. The CDR3 has 16 residues. V gave up 1 base and J gave up 3 bases; unmatched junction bases: 2. The CDR3 spells CASSQVGTSGTDTQYF. The CDR3 nucleotides read TGCGCCAGCAGCCAAGTGGGGACTAGCGGGACAGATACGCAGTATTTT.

V is TRBV30 and J is TRBJ2-3; TRBD1 agrees at 8 bases. Germline lookup yields CDR1 GTSNPN and CDR2 SVGIG (reference sequence). CDR3 length: 14 amino acids. V was pared by 5 bases and J by 0 bases, with 4 bases of the junction left unmatched. The CDR3 loop reads CAWGQGRSTDTQYF. The CDR3 DNA sequence: TGTGCCTGGGGACAGGGTCGGAGCACAGATACGCAGTATTTT.

The rearrangement uses TRBV4-1 and TRBJ2-3; 7 bases are a match to TRBD2. With 4 bases clipped from V and 0 bases from J, the junction kept 10 bases outside the gene matches. CDR1 and CDR2 (germline): MGHRA, YSYEKL. The CDR3 spans 17 residues. The CDR3 here is CASSPNPSGGSTDTQYF. The CDR3 coding sequence is TGCGCCAGCAGCCCGAATCCTAGCGGAGGTAGCACAGATACGCAGTATTTT.

The chain carries TRBV7-9 and TRBJ2-7, with 12 bases matching TRBD2. The CDR3 length is 15 residues. V shed 4 bases, J shed 7 bases, and the junction held 8 bases outside the gene matches. Germline-derived CDR1 and CDR2 are SEHNR and FQNEAQ (reference sequence). CDR3 protein: CASSSTSGSPEEQYF. As DNA, the CDR3 is TGTGCCAGCAGCTCGACTAGCGGGAGTCCTGAGGAGCAGTACTTC.

V gene TRBV9 combines with J gene TRBJ1-5; 7 bases are shared with TRBD1. The CDR3 spans 14 residues. Per germline, CDR1 SGDLS and CDR2 YYNGEE. The ends lost 5 bases at V and 4 bases at J; junction bases unmatched: 6. In DNA form, the CDR3 reads TGTGCCAGCAGTCCAGACAGGGATAATCAGCCCCAGCATTTT. It codes for CASSPDRDNQPQHF. Together with reference TRBV9 and TRBJ1-5, the CDR3 gives the full variable domain: DSGVTQTPKHLITATGQRVTLRCSPRSGDLSVYWYQQSLDQGLQFLIQYYNGEERAKGNILERFSAQQFPDLHSELNLSSLELGDSALYFCASSPDRDNQPQHFGDGTRLSIL.

The chain is built from TRBV6-6 and TRBJ2-2, with TRBD1 matching 7 bases. The germline V gene encodes CDR1 MNHNY and CDR2 SVGAGI (reference sequence). The V gene end was trimmed by 4 bases and the J gene end by 5 bases; junction bases not matched to a gene: 10. This CDR3 contains 16 residues. The CDR3 spells CASSSDREEVTGELFF. The CDR3 DNA reads TGTGCCAGCAGTTCCGACAGGGAAGAGGTTACCGGGGAGCTGTTTTTT.

The genes are TRBV4-2 and TRBJ2-7; D possibly corresponds to TRBD1 (6 bases). Looked up from germline, CDR1 is LGHNA and CDR2 is YNFKEQ. Deletions cut 2 bases from V and 1 base from J, with 12 bases between. This CDR3 has 15 residues. The CDR3 loop is CASSQQVDSSYEQYF. For the CDR3, the DNA is TGTGCCAGCAGCCAACAGGTGGACAGTTCCTACGAGCAGTACTTC.

This chain links TRBV19 with TRBJ2-1; TRBD1 matches at 7 bases. The germline gives CDR1 LNHDA, CDR2 SQIVND (reference sequence). Losses at the gene ends were 4 bases for V and 8 bases for J; bases not matched to a gene: 5. This CDR3 region has 13 residues. For the CDR3, the DNA is TGTGCCAGTAGTAGAGACAGGGAAGATGAGCAGTTCTTC. The encoded protein is CASSRDREDEQFF.

The J gene is TRBJ2-2, the V gene TRBV5-1; D is undetermined. Germline V gives CDR1 SGHRS, CDR2 YFSETQ. The CDR3 has 14 residues. V was clipped by 0 bases and J by 4 bases, with 7 bases between them. Here the CDR3 reads CASSLDSRTGELFF. The CDR3 DNA follows: TGCGCCAGCAGCTTGGATTCGCGCACCGGGGAGCTGTTTTTT.

The rearrangement uses TRBV19 and TRBJ2-2, with D perhaps TRBD2 (5 bases). The CDR3 is made up of 14 amino acids. Germline-derived CDR1 and CDR2 are LNHDA and SQIVND (reference sequence). Trimming cost V 10 bases and J 2 bases, with 14 bases left between them. CDR3 sequence: CATEYSGNTGELFF. The CDR3 DNA follows: TGTGCCACCGAGTACAGCGGAAACACCGGGGAGCTGTTTTTT.

The chain uses TRBV25-1 and TRBJ1-1; D is unresolved. V was shortened by 3 bases and J by 11 bases, with 10 bases between the two germline ends. This CDR3 comprises 11 residues. CDR1 is MGHDK and CDR2 is SYGVNS in the germline V gene. The CDR3 nucleotides are TGTGCCAGCAGTGACTGGACTAGGGCTTTCTTT. Amino acid sequence: CASSDWTRAFF.

The V gene is TRBV2, the J gene TRBJ1-5; 9 bases agree with TRBD1. This CDR3 contains 13 residues. Germline values: CDR1 SNHLY, CDR2 FYNNEI. The V segment lost 6 bases and the J segment 6 bases; nucleotides outside the gene matches: 3. DNA for the CDR3: TGTGCCAGCAGGGGGACAGGGAGTCAGCCCCAGCATTTT. Translated, it gives CASRGTGSQPQHF.

The chain recombines TRBV5-1 with TRBJ1-1; maybe TRBD1 (6 bases). The CDR3 has 17 residues. V lost 3 bases to trimming and J lost 1 base, with 19 bases between them. CDR1 is SGHRS and CDR2 is YFSETQ in the germline V gene. The CDR3 DNA sequence: TGCGCCAGCAGCTGGGGTCAACAGGGTATAACGAACACTGAAGCTTTCTTT. Amino acids: CASSWGQQGITNTEAFF.

V is TRBV7-9 and J is TRBJ1-5, with 11 bases fitting TRBD1. CDR3 length: 15 residues. Germline CDR1 and CDR2: SEHNR and FQNEAQ (reference sequence). J gave up 5 bases and V 3 bases, and 3 bases lay outside the gene matches. CDR3 nucleotide sequence: TGTGCCAGCAGCTTGGGGACAGGGGGTTATCAGCCCCAGCATTTT. Protein product: CASSLGTGGYQPQHF.